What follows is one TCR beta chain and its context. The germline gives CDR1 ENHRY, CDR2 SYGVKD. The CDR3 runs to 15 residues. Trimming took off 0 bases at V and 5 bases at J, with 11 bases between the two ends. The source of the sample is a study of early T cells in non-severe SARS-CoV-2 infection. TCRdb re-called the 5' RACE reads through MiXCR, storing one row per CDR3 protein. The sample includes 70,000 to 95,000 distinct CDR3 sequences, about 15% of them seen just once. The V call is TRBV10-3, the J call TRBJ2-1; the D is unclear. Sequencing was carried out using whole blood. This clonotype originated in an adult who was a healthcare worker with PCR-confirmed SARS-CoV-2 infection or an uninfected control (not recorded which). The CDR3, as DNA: TGTGCCATCAGTGAGTCACTAAGGGTCAACAATGAGCAGTTCTTC. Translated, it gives CAISESLRVNNEQFF.